The present TCR beta chain was sequenced within a study of technical replicates of blood from several donors. This CDR3 spans 17 amino acids. Germline CDR1 reads SGDLS; CDR2 reads YYNGEE. V lost 1 base to trimming and J lost 1 base, with 17 bases between them. Some clones are missing from TCRdb's copy, which holds only in-frame ones; the method was immunoSEQ multiplex PCR. The data show some 80,000 clones, with about 97% seen just once and more than 0.15% held by the top ten. V and J are TRBV9 and TRBJ2-5, with D tentatively TRBD2 (5 bases). The receptor was derived from a human donor in good health. The source material was T cells isolated from PBMCs. The CDR3, as DNA: TGTGCCAGCAGCGTACGCACCGGGGAGCCCTTCCAAGAGACCCAGTACTTC. Translating gives CASSVRTGEPFQETQYF.